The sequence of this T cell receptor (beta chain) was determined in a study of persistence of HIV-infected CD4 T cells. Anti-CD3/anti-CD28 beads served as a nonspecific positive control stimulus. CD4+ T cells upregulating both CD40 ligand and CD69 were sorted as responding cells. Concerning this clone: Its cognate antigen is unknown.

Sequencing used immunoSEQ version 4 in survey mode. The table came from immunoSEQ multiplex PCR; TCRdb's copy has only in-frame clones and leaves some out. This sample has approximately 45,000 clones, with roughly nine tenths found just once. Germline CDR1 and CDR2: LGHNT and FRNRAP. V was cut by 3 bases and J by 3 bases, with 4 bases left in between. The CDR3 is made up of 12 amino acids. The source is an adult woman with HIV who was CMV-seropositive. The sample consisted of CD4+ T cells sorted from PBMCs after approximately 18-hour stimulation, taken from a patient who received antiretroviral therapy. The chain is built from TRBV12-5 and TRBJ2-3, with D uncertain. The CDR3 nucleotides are TGTGCTAGTGGTTTACAGACAGATACGCAGTATTTT. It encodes CASGLQTDTQYF.